This T cell receptor (beta chain) was captured in a study of cytomegalovirus exposure and HLA in healthy donors. Study findings and constraints: In a later analysis, productive TCRs from donors in an Asian-associated ancestry cluster reportedly carried fewer N-insertions than the cohort mean.

With 2 bases removed from V and 6 bases from J, the gap between germline ends came to 18 bases. Per the germline V gene, CDR1 is SGHNT and CDR2 is YYREEE (reference sequence). CDR3 length: 16 residues. The primer mix had 60 Vbeta and 13 Jbeta primers. Sequenced by immunoSEQ multiplex PCR; TCRdb stores in-frame clones only, minus some. Here the sample spans 90,000 or so clones, 80% being singletons. This clone appeared a single time. As yet, its antigen is unknown. The material sequenced was PBMCs. This chain connects TRBV5-4 to TRBJ2-1; a weak D match, TRBD2 (5 bases). The source is a woman aged 45-59 years in good health and CMV-seropositive. The CDR3 region has the DNA TGTGCCAGCAGCTTTTCGGGCGGGCCAACCCTCAATGAGCAGTTCTTC. It translates to CASSFSGGPTLNEQFF.